The present T cell receptor beta chain was sequenced within a study of Ad26.COV2.S vaccination and SARS-CoV-2 variants. Study in general: Donor joined the COV1001 Ad26.COV2.S trial arm.

This clone was seen just once. Clones were read by immunoSEQ multiplex PCR, and TCRdb kept only the in-frame ones, dropping some. The sample yields around 250,000 clones, 70% to 90% seen once. Treatment: 15 to 20 received Ad26.COV2.S at low or high dose, single or two shots; several received placebo; per-sample allocation not given. Day 63 after the first injection of vaccine or placebo was the sampling time. An 18-55-year-old adult in Boston served as donor. The TCR was taken from a person between 18 and 65 years old who received the Ad26.COV2.S COVID-19 vaccine or a placebo. The material sequenced was peripheral blood, taken in a trial of Ad26.COV2.S vaccine versus placebo.

CDR3: CASSPPSGGSLGYTF. The CDR3 nucleotides read TGTGCCAGCTCACCACCGTCAGGAGGGAGTCTCGGCTACACCTTC. V usage is TRBV18 and J usage is TRBJ1-2; D unclear. The CDR3 consists of 15 residues. CDR1 and CDR2 from the germline V gene are KGHSH and LQKENI. Trimming shortened V by 0 bases and J by 8 bases, and 16 bases separated the two germline ends.